This T cell receptor beta chain was observed in a study of blood T cells in healthy people across ages (dated by TCRdb to about 2015). Context from the whole study: Template switching captured roughly one uniquely barcoded TCR beta cDNA molecule per two T cells in model experiments. Using deep sequencing normalized with unique cDNA molecular identifiers, the study measured how TCR beta repertoire diversity changes with age. The donors were divided into four age groups: young (average about 15 years), middle-aged (approximately 41), aged (about 62) and long-lived (more than 75). For two donors (one aged 18 to 30 and one aged 80 or older), the study analyzed two additional independent replicas of 1 million unique cDNA reads from the same blood draw. Study-wide findings and limitations: Estimates of total diversity from one million sequenced T cells were regarded as lower bounds and underestimates. As age increased, observed TCR beta diversity per million T cells dropped in a roughly linear way, and a significant reduction was already evident by age 40. Compared with the aged group, more naive CD4+ T cells, fewer expanded clones and increased TCR diversity were shown by the long-lived group, suggesting age selection. Because donor CMV infection status was unknown, age-related changes in expanded clonotypes were potentially confounded. Bulk unsorted PBMC profiling prevented conclusive comparison of naive and antigen-experienced compartments. There was a strong correlation between observed TCR beta diversity and the percentage of naive T cells measured by flow cytometry.

Concerning this clonotype itself: What this receptor recognizes is not known. Base qualities are not at hand, and no much larger clone is one base apart.

The roughly 39 donors, aged about 6 to 95 years, were systemically healthy Caucasian individuals from Russia. Each donor gave ten milliliters of peripheral blood, collected into EDTA-treated Vacutainer tubes. PBMCs were isolated by Ficoll-Paque density-gradient centrifugation, with at least 6 million obtained per sample. Total RNA was extracted from PBMCs with Trizol reagent, with at least 6 micrograms obtained per sample. Naive CD45RAhigh/CD27high T cell percentages were measured by flow cytometry on a PBMC aliquot from every donor. Preparation of the library involved 5' RACE. These reads were obtained on an Illumina HiSeq 2500. A second PCR of roughly 7 to 12 cycles was run with a J-beta primer mix and a sample-barcoded 5' primer. A unique molecular identifier was introduced onto each TCR beta cDNA molecule by a template-switch 5' adaptor carrying 12 random nucleotides. At least 2.5 million CDR3-containing paired-end reads were obtained from each sample. First-strand cDNA synthesis was performed from all RNA using the Mint cDNA synthesis kit, with priming by a TRBC-specific oligonucleotide. After uracil-DNA glycosylase treatment, a first 18-cycle PCR used universal primers M1SS and BC2_uni_R on all cDNA. In the original analysis: Normalization of each sample was performed by random selection of 1 million high-quality reads, each carrying a distinct molecular identifier. Instead of being binned into consensus sequences, reads with shared molecular identifiers were discarded. MiTCR, with a Q25 quality threshold and the strictest error-elimination algorithm, was used for CDR3 identification, clonotype clustering and error correction. A nonparametric unseen species model with Euler transformation was used to estimate lower-bound total TCR beta diversity. The public reads were run again by TCRdb, first through fastp at Q25 and then through MiXCR, and only productive beta chains were kept. Every CDR3 protein is listed once, alongside the most common genes and DNA of its rows. TCRdb, rather than the study authors, made the V and J calls. This sample is represented by 750,000 or so distinct CDR3 sequences; approximately 25% of them were singletons. The ten largest clonotypes hold 8% to 10% of the sample.

Unmatched junction bases come to 8, with V trimmed by 8 bases and J by 3 bases. Reading from cysteine to phenylalanine, the CDR3 counts 15 amino acids. Only the CDR3 DNA stays, 45 bases, in frame from base 1. Taken from the germline V gene (reference sequence), the CDR1 and CDR2 loops are LNHDA and SQIVND. The sample was also linked to a second study, of T cells of mothers and their children. As the second publication notes: Donors were nine systemically healthy Caucasian individuals: three mothers and their six children. cDNA synthesis consumed the entire amount of extracted RNA, loaded at approximately 1.6 ug RNA in each 15 ul reaction. In the second PCR, the M1S primer introduced both the sample barcodes and 2-4 random nucleotides. Over 8.5 million TCR beta CDR3 reads were obtained for each mother, and millions of reads were obtained for each child. Thymic selection shapes the output of TCR recombination in a similar way in related and unrelated pairs, and inherited differences have a minor effect. Normalized repertoire overlap was always slightly but never significantly higher in related than unrelated mother-child pairs. No persistent microchimeric T cell clones were detected, at a sensitivity of around 100 clones per million clonotypes. Deep NGS was used in the study to compare the TCR beta repertoires of mothers and children and to look for features that separate related mother-child pairs from unrelated individuals. On average, the children were approximately 11 +/- 4 years old, while the mothers were approximately 41 +/- 4 years old. Libraries were sequenced on Illumina HiSeq 2000 with 100+100 nt paired-end reads after adapter ligation with NEBNext reagents. To prevent cross-contamination, the mother and child libraries were prepared a month apart and were sequenced in separate runs. Between roughly 500,000 and 2,300,000 distinct TCR beta clonotypes were identified per donor. Naive TCR beta clonotypes were estimated from low-frequency clonotypes matched to each donor's FACS-determined naive share, without sorting.

The rearrangement combines TRBV19 with TRBJ1-4, with TRBD1 identical over 8 junction bases. The TCR sequence derives from a boy between 10 and 17 years old in good health. Sequences were obtained from blood. The DNA sequence is given as TGTGCCAGTGGGGACAGGCCCAACTCTAATGAAAAACTGTTTTTT. It codes for CASGDRPNSNEKLFF. Reference TRBV19 and TRBJ1-4 proteins supply the regions before and after the CDR3; the full variable domain is: DGGITQSPKYLFRKEGQNVTLSCEQNLNHDAMYWYRQDPGQGLRLIYYSQIVNDFQKGDIAEGYSVSREKKESFPLTVTSAQKNPTAFYLCASGDRPNSNEKLFFGSGTQLSVL.